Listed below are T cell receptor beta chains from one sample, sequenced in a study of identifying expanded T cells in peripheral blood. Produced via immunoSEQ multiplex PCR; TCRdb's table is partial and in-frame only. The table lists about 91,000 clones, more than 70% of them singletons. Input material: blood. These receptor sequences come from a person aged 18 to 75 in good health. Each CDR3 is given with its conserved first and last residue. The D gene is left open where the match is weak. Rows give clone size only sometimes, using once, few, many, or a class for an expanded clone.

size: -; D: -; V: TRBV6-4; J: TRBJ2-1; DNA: TGTGCCAGCAGTGACGGGATTGTCAATGAGCAGTTCTTC; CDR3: CASSDGIVNEQFF
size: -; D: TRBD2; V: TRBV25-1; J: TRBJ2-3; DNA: TGTGCCAGCAGTGGAGGACTAGCGGGAACTGATACGCAGTATTTT; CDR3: CASSGGLAGTDTQYF
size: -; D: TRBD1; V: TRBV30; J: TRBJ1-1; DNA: TGTGCCTGGGGGGGACAGGGATTCTTGGCTTTCTTT; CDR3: CAWGGQGFLAFF
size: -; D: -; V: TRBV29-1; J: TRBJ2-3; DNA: TGCAGCGTTGGGCAGCCCAGGGATACGCAGTATTTT; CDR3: CSVGQPRDTQYF
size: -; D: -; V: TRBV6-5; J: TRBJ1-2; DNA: TGTGCCAGCAGCCCCCGTCTTCCAATTACGGGCTACACCTTC; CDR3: CASSPRLPITGYTF
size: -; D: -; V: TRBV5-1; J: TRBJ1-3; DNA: TGCGCCAGCAGCTTGAGCGGCAGGCAGGACTCTGGAAACACCATATATTTT; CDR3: CASSLSGRQDSGNTIYF
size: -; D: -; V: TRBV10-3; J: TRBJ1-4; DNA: TGTGCCATCAGCCAGACACAGGGCCCGAATGAAAAACTGTTTTTT; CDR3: CAISQTQGPNEKLFF
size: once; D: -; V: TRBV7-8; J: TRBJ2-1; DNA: TGTGCCAGCAGCTTTTCAGGGTTGGCCAATGAGCAGTTCTTC; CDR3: CASSFSGLANEQFF
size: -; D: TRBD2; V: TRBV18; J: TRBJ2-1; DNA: TGTGCCAGCTCACCACTAGCGGGGGGGAATGAGCAGTTCTTC; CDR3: CASSPLAGGNEQFF
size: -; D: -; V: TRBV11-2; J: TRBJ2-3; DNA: TGTGCCAGCAGCTTAGATGCAGCCCGAGCGGTTCGCGTTACGCAGTATTTT; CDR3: CASSLDAARAVRVTQYF
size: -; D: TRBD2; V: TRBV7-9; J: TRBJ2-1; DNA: TGTGCCAGCAGCTTAGGGGGACTAGCAGGGAATGAGCAGTTCTTC; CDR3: CASSLGGLAGNEQFF
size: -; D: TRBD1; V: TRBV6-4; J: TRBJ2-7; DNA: TGTGCCAGCAGTGTCGGGACAGGGCCTTTCGAGCAGTACTTC; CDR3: CASSVGTGPFEQYF
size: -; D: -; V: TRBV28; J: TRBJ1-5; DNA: TGTGCCAGCAGTTTATATCAGGGGCGTTCTCGAAATCAGCCCCAGCATTTT; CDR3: CASSLYQGRSRNQPQHF